This T cell receptor (beta chain) emerged from a study of T cells in Graves' hyperthyroidism and ophthalmopathy. Study-wide results and limits: A median roughly 6.6 months before onset, the model predicted ophthalmopathy.

Germline CDR1 is DFQATT and CDR2 is SNEGSKA (reference sequence). V gave up 6 bases and J gave up 2 bases; unmatched junction bases: 6. The CDR3 extends over 14 amino acids. This clonotype occurred many times. The antigen is unknown. Authors of the study amplified TCR beta CDR3 regions from RNA transcripts. The HTBI set primed first-round TCR CDR3 RT-PCR. In TCRdb, the multiplex PCR reads were re-called with MiXCR into one record per CDR3 protein. The sample holds 300,000 to 350,000 distinct CDR3 sequences, 15% to 20% seen once. Input material: blood. This TCR was sampled from a woman between 40 and 50 years old with Graves' ophthalmopathy. This chain connects TRBV20-1 to TRBJ1-5; 8 positions match TRBD1. CDR3 in DNA: TGCAGTGCCCACGGACAGGGTGGCAATCAGCCCCAGCATTTT. Its protein is CSAHGQGGNQPQHF.